This TCR beta chain was found in a study of blood T cell repertoires in COVID-19 (TCRdb year 2020). Turning to the overall study: The collaborator samples originated in the United States, Italy and Spain and spanned the acute and convalescent phases of COVID-19. The material from the prospective study consisted of cDNA or gDNA derived from T cells, B-cell-depleted T cells, or PBMCs. Deeply sampled blood TCRbeta repertoires from subjects exposed to, actively infected with, or recovered from COVID-19 were included in the dataset. The repertoires were released in a freely available public database intended as a resource for research on the immune response to SARS-CoV-2. The samples were drawn from the first 160 participants of the ongoing ImmuneRACE study and from 950 to 1,500 subjects provided by 6 global collaborators. A de-identified subject ID, COVID-19 status, age in years and sex were almost always included in the sample metadata. Where available, HLA class I and class II types were obtained from metadata supplied by the sample provider rather than from assay-based typing. What the authors observed across the whole study: The quantity of clinical and demographic metadata differed by source and by participant and was supplied without curation.

V is shortened by 4 bases, J by 9 bases, and the region joining them spans 19 bases. The CDR3 goes from the cysteine to the phenylalanine over 14 residues. Of all the DNA, just the CDR3 is kept, 42 bases in frame from base 1. The germline V gene (reference sequence) yields SGHNT for CDR1 and YYREEE for CDR2. Note on this clone: There is no known antigen for this receptor. No per-base quality is available; no much larger clone lies one base away.

At one collaborating source in Seattle, patients were enrolled during active infection and were followed longitudinally through the course of disease. Whole blood was collected in K2EDTA tubes by collaborating institutions according to the institutions' own protocols. Collaborator samples were shipped for TCRbeta analysis as frozen whole blood, isolated PBMCs, or DNA extracted from either sample type. The immunoSEQ Assay, a bias-controlled multiplex PCR, was used to amplify TCRbeta CDR3 regions from genomic DNA. Per the source publication's procedure: The number of nucleated cells in each sample was estimated from the amplification of reference gene primers within the assay. To quantify the absolute abundance of each unique TCRbeta CDR3 rearrangement, sequence reads were collapsed and filtered. For each sample, productive Simpson clonality was calculated as the square root of Simpson's diversity index across productive rearrangements. Drawn from immuneACCESS, this table holds only the in-frame rearrangements with V and J called that TCRdb kept. Clones are partly lost; checked studies trace under half to an unresolved V gene and leave the rest unexplained. V and J calls and clone size are as listed in that table; D and trimming were resolved from the DNA. This sample comprises about 55,000 clones, roughly 90% of them detected only once. The ten most abundant clones make up approximately 3.6% of the sample.

Sequencing used peripheral blood. The clonotype comes from a man between 40 and 49 years old with COVID-19, enrolled during active disease. The rearrangement combines TRBV5-4 with TRBJ2-5; a tentative D match to TRBD2 spans 5 bases. CDR3 reads: CASSPPASPKSQYF. The nucleotides read TGTGCCAGCAGCCCCCCCGCTAGCCCCAAGTCCCAGTACTTC.